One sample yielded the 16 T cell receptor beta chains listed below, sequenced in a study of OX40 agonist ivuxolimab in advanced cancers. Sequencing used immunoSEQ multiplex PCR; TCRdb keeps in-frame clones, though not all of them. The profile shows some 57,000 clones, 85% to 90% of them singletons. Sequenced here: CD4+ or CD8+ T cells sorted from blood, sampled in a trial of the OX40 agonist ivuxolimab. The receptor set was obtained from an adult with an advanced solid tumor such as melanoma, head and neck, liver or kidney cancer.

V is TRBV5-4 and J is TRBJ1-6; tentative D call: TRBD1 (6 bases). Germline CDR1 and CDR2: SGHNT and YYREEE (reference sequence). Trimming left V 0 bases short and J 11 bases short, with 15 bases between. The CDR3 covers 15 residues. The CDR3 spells CASSLEAGVGAPLHF. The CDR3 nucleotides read TGTGCCAGCAGCTTGGAGGCAGGGGTTGGGGCACCCCTCCACTTT.

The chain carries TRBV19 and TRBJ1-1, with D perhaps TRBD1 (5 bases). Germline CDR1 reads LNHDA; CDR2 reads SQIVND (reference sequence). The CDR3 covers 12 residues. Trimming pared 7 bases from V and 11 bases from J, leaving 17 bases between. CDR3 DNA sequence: TGTGCCAGTACCCGGGACTCCCTTGTGGCTTTCTTT. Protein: CASTRDSLVAFF.

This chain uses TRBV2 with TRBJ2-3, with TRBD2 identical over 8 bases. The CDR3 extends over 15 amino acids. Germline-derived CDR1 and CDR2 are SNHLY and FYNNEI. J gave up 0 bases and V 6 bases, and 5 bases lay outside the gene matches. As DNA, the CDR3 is TGTGCCAGCAGCGCGCGGGGGGTTAGCACAGATACGCAGTATTTT. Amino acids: CASSARGVSTDTQYF.

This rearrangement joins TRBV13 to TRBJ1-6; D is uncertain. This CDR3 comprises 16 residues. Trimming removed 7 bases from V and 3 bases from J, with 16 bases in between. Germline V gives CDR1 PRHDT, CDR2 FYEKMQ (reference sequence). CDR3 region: CASTISRWFYNSPLHF. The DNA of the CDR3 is TGTGCCAGCACAATCTCTAGGTGGTTCTATAATTCACCCCTCCACTTT.

CDR3 sequence: CSVGTGVFNQPQHF. DNA of the CDR3: TGCAGCGTGGGGACAGGGGTTTTCAATCAGCCCCAGCATTTT. This rearrangement joins TRBV29-1 to TRBJ1-5; 10 bases align to TRBD1. The length of the CDR3 is 14 residues. The V and J ends lost 6 bases and 3 bases, in that order; junction bases with no gene match: 5. Per germline, CDR1 SQVTM and CDR2 ANQGSEA.

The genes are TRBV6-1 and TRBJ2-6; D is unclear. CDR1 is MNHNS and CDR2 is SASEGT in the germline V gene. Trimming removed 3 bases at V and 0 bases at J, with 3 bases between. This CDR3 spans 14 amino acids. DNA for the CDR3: TGTGCCAGCAGTGAGCTCTCTGGGGCCAACGTCCTGACTTTC. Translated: CASSELSGANVLTF.

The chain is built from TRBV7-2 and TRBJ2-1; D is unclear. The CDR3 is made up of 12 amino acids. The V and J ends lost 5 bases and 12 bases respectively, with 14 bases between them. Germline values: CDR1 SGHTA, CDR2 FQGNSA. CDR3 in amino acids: CASSPPHSSQFF. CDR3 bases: TGTGCCAGCAGCCCCCCCCATAGCTCGCAGTTCTTC.

The CDR3 coding sequence is TGTGCCAGTAGTACAGGGGGCGCGGGCTATGGCTACACCTTC. As protein: CASSTGGAGYGYTF. The gene calls are TRBV19 and TRBJ1-2, with 8 bases that match TRBD1. V lost 4 bases and J lost 4; bases outside the gene matches: 5. Germline loops: CDR1 LNHDA, CDR2 SQIVND (reference sequence). This CDR3 is 14 amino acids long.

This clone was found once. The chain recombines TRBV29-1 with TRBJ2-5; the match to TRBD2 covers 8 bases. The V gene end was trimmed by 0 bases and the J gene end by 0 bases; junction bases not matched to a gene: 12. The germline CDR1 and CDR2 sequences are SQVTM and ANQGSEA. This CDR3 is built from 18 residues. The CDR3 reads CSVEEGTFGGRYQETQYF. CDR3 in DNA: TGCAGCGTTGAAGAAGGAACTTTTGGCGGGAGGTACCAAGAGACCCAGTACTTC.

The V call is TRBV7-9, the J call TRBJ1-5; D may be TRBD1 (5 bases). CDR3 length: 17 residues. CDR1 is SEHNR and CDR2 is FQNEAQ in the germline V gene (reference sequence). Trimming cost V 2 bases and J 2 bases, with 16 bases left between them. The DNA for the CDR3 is TGTGCCAGCAGCTTATGGTTACGGTCGGGGGGCAATCAGCCCCAGCATTTT. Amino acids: CASSLWLRSGGNQPQHF.

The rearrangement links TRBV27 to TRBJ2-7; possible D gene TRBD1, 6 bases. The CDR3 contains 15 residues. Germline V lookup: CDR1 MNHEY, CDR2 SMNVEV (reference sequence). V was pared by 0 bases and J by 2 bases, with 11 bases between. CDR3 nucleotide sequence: TGTGCCAGCAGTTTATCGAGGGGGTTGGCCTACGAGCAGTACTTC. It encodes CASSLSRGLAYEQYF.

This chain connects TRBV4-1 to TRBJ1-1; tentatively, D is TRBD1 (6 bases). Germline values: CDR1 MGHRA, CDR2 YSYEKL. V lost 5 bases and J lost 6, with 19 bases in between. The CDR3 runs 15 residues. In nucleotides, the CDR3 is TGCGCCAGCAGCGCTCAGGGGAACTTTAACGCTGAAGCTTTCTTT. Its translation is CASSAQGNFNAEAFF.

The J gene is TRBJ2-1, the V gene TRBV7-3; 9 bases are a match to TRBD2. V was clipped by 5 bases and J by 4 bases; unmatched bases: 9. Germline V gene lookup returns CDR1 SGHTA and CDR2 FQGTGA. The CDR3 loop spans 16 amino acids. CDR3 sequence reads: CASSGTGTSPYNEQFF. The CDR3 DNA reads TGTGCCAGCAGCGGGACCGGGACTAGCCCATACAATGAGCAGTTCTTC. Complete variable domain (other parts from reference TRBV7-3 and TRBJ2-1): GAGVSQTPSNKVTEKGKYVELRCDPISGHTALYWYRQSLGQGPEFLIYFQGTGAADDSGLPNDRFFAVRPEGSVSTLKIQRTERGDSAVYLCASSGTGTSPYNEQFFGPGTRLTVL.

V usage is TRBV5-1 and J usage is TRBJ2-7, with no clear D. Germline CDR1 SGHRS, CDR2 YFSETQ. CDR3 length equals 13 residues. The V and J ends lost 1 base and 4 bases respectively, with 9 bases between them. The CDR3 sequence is CASSLLAAYEQYF. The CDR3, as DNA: TGCGCCAGCAGCTTGTTGGCAGCTTACGAGCAGTACTTC.

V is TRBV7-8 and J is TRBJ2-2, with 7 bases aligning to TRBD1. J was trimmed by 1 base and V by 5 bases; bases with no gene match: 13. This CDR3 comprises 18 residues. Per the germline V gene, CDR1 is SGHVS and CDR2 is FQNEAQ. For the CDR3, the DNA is TGTGCCAGCAGCCCAGAGTACAGGGGACAAATGAACACCGGGGAGCTGTTTTTT. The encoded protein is CASSPEYRGQMNTGELFF.

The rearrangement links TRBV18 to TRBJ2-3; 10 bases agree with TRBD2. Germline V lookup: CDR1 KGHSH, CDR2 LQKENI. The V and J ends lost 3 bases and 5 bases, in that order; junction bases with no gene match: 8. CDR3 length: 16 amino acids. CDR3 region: CASSPLLAGEGDTQYF. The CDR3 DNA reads TGTGCCAGCTCACCCCTCCTAGCGGGAGAAGGAGATACGCAGTATTTT.